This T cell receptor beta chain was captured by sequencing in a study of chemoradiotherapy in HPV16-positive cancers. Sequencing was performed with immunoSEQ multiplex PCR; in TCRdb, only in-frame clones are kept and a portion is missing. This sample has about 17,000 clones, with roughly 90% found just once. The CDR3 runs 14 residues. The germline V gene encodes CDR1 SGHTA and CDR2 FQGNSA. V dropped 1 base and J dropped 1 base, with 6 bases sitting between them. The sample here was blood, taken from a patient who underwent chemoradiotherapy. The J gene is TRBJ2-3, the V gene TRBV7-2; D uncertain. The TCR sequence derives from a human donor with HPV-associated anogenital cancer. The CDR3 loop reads CASSLGTGTDTQYF. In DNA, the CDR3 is TGTGCCAGCAGCTTAGGGACCGGCACAGATACGCAGTATTTT. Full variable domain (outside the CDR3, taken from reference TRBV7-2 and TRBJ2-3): GAGVSQSPSNKVTEKGKDVELRCDPISGHTALYWYRQSLGQGLEFLIYFQGNSAPDKSGLPSDRFSAERTGGSVSTLTIQRTQQEDSAVYLCASSLGTGTDTQYFGPGTRLTVL.